The 12 T cell receptor beta chains in this list originate from one sample, sequenced in a study of radiation and T cells in renal cell carcinoma. As for time point: blood 2 weeks post-SBRT. Treatment defined: 15 Gy SBRT to primary tumor, nephrectomy 4 weeks later. Here immunoSEQ multiplex PCR was the method, and the copy in TCRdb shows in-frame clones only, minus some. Altogether 25,000 to 30,000 clones are present, about 84% being singletons, with the ten largest covering approximately 31%. Sequences were derived from blood, sampled from a patient whose treatment included radiotherapy and nephrectomy. The receptors originated from a man between 60 and 70 years old with renal cell carcinoma.

V and J are TRBV7-2 and TRBJ2-2; no reliable D call. In germline, CDR1 is SGHTA, CDR2 FQGNSA. Trimming stripped 5 bases from V and 5 bases from J, with 18 bases between. The CDR3 consists of 16 residues. The CDR3 DNA sequence: TGTGCCAGCAGCGCAATGAGAGGTGTAAGAACCGGGGAGCTGTTTTTT. Amino acid sequence: CASSAMRGVRTGELFF.

V usage is TRBV2 and J usage is TRBJ1-1; D is undetermined. The V and J ends lost 6 bases and 1 base respectively, with 12 bases between them. The CDR3 consists of 14 residues. Germline V gene lookup returns CDR1 SNHLY and CDR2 FYNNEI. The CDR3 nucleotides read TGTGCCAGCAGCGAAAGCACCGAGAACACTGAAGCTTTCTTT. This codes for CASSESTENTEAFF.

J is TRBJ1-4 and V is TRBV30, with D uncertain. Germline V gene data show CDR1 as GTSNPN and CDR2 as SVGIG (reference sequence). CDR3 length: 14 residues. Trimming removed 0 bases at V and 3 bases at J, with 8 bases between. The CDR3 DNA is TGTGCCTGGAGTGTACTGAGTTCTAATGAAAAACTGTTTTTT. Translated, it gives CAWSVLSSNEKLFF.

The chain joins TRBV19 to TRBJ2-7; TRBD2 might be the D (6 bases). V lost 5 bases, J lost 1 base, and 15 bases lay in between. Looked up from germline, CDR1 is LNHDA and CDR2 is SQIVND (reference sequence). This CDR3 is 15 amino acids long. CDR3 residues: CASSAVEGTSYEQYF. CDR3 nucleotide sequence: TGTGCCAGTAGTGCAGTCGAGGGGACTTCCTACGAGCAGTACTTC.

This rearrangement joins TRBV29-1 to TRBJ1-2, with unresolved D. The V gene lost 5 bases and the J gene lost 1 base, with 14 bases spanning the gap. Germline V gives CDR1 SQVTM, CDR2 ANQGSEA. This CDR3 region has 14 residues. In DNA form, the CDR3 reads TGCAGCGTTTCCCACGCCAACTATAACTATGGCTACACCTTC. This encodes CSVSHANYNYGYTF.

The chain is built from TRBV15 and TRBJ2-7, with 7 bases fitting TRBD2. This CDR3 has 15 residues. CDR1 LNHNV and CDR2 YYDKDF come from the germline V gene (reference sequence). J gave up 0 bases and V 4 bases, and 6 bases lay outside the gene matches. CDR3 amino acids: CATSKGWGGSYEQYF. CDR3 sequence (DNA): TGTGCCACCAGCAAGGGCTGGGGGGGCTCCTACGAGCAGTACTTC.

The rearrangement uses TRBV19 and TRBJ1-2; 10 bases fit TRBD1. With V trimmed by 6 bases and J by 5 bases, 9 bases remained unmatched. The CDR3 spans 15 residues. The germline gives CDR1 LNHDA, CDR2 SQIVND (reference sequence). As DNA, the CDR3 is TGTGCCAGTAGGTCACCGGGACAGGGGAAATATGGCTACACCTTC. This translates into CASRSPGQGKYGYTF.

The chain couples TRBV6-5 to TRBJ2-7; 10 positions match TRBD1. The CDR3 sequence is 15 residues long. Trimming cost V 7 bases and J 6 bases; bases outside gene matches: 12. Germline CDR1 is MNHEY and CDR2 is SVGAGI. The CDR3 region has the DNA TGTGCCAGCATCCCCCGTCGACAGGGGGCCTTCGAGCAGTACTTC. Translating gives CASIPRRQGAFEQYF.

The chain couples TRBV7-2 to TRBJ2-2; TRBD2 is a possible D gene (5 bases). This CDR3 contains 13 residues. V was shortened by 10 bases and J by 7 bases, with 16 bases between the two germline ends. Germline V gene data show CDR1 as SGHTA and CDR2 as FQGNSA. The CDR3 sequence: CAIRPGRVGELFF. In nucleotides, the CDR3 is TGTGCCATTAGGCCCGGGCGGGTCGGGGAGCTGTTTTTT.

This chain links TRBV6-5 with TRBJ2-7; weak D call: TRBD2 (6 bases). Trimming shortened V by 2 bases and J by 1 base, and 12 bases separated the two germline ends. Germline values: CDR1 MNHEY, CDR2 SVGAGI. CDR3 length: 15 amino acids. The CDR3 DNA reads TGTGCCAGCAGTTACGGTAGCGGAGGTTCCTACGAGCAGTACTTC. Its protein product is CASSYGSGGSYEQYF.

For the CDR3, the DNA is TGTGCCAGCAGTGAAGCGTGGGCGGCCTACGAGCAGTACTTC. Translating gives CASSEAWAAYEQYF. This chain links TRBV6-1 with TRBJ2-7; D uncertain. V lost 0 bases to trimming and J lost 2 bases, with 8 bases between them. The CDR3 is 14 amino acids. Germline loops: CDR1 MNHNS, CDR2 SASEGT.

V gene TRBV5-5 combines with J gene TRBJ2-7, with TRBD1 matching over 7 bases. The V gene end was trimmed by 1 base and the J gene end by 2 bases; junction bases not matched to a gene: 9. Germline lookup yields CDR1 SGHKS and CDR2 YYEKEE (reference sequence). CDR3 length: 16 residues. Written as DNA, the CDR3 is TGTGCCAGCAGCTTGTCGGGGACAGCCTTTACCTACGAGCAGTACTTC. This codes for CASSLSGTAFTYEQYF.